The T cell receptor beta chain described here comes from a study of shared clonotypes between healthy human individuals. In the study overall: Per-donor plates numbered three CD4 naive, three CD4 memory, two CD8 naive and one CD8 memory. Study-level findings and limits: The low donor count limited represented genetic and exposure-history diversity.

V lost 2 bases and J lost 4; bases outside the gene matches: 14. The germline gives CDR1 MNHEY, CDR2 SMNVEV (reference sequence). The CDR3 contains 18 residues. Each sample came from a Caucasian adult donor living in Nashville, Tennessee. Tens of thousands of T cell genomes (approximately 0.2 ug DNA) went into each sorted-subset replicate. Repertoires were generated with immunoSEQ multiplex PCR, while TCRdb's copy carries only in-frame clones and drops some. The sample consists of 2 million to 3 million clones, 93% of them appearing once. To note about this clone: The antigen is unknown.

V usage is TRBV27 and J usage is TRBJ2-3, with 8 nucleotides matching TRBD2. This TCR derives from a man aged 18-30 years in good health. Some clones in this sample may be carry-over from other donors' samples. Sequencing was done on a sample of naive CD4+ T cells from PBMCs. Subset: CD45RA+ positively selected. In DNA, the CDR3 is TGTGCCAGCAGTTTACCAAAACTAGCGGAGTCTAGCGCAGATACGCAGTATTTT. It is translated as CASSLPKLAESSADTQYF.